The next 17 T cell receptor beta chains were all read from a single sample in a study of Graves' ophthalmopathy and Graves' hyperthyroidism. RNA transcripts provided the template for amplifying TCR beta CDR3 regions. Investigators did first-round RT-PCR with HTBI primers, then second-round multiplex PCR. TCRdb fed the multiplex PCR reads into MiXCR, producing one record per CDR3 protein. Of some 350,000 distinct CDR3 sequences listed, about 18% are singletons. Sequenced: peripheral blood. These receptors all stem from an adult woman with stable Graves' hyperthyroidism.

This clonotype was seen repeatedly, ten times or more. The genes are TRBV12-3 or TRBV12-4 and TRBJ2-7; no clear D gene. The V end was cut by 7 bases, the J end by 7 bases, with 11 bases between. The CDR3 is 11 amino acids. Here the CDR3 DNA reads TGTGCCAGCAATGGCGTGGGAGAGCAGTACTTC. Its protein is CASNGVGEQYF.

This clonotype has just a few counts. The conserved phenylalanine or tryptophan is not found at the CDR3 terminus, so this likely reflects a read error. V and J are TRBV3-1 and TRBJ2-5; TRBD1 matches at 11 bases. Germline-derived CDR1 and CDR2 are LGHDT and YNNKEL (reference sequence). The V and J ends lost 4 bases and 5 bases, in that order; junction bases with no gene match: 6. The CDR3 is 15 residues long. The CDR3 loop is CASSPRTGGVETQYL. The CDR3 region has the DNA TGTGCCAGCAGCCCCAGGACAGGGGGCGTGGAGACCCAGTACCTC.

The J gene is TRBJ1-1, the V gene TRBV28; TRBD1 aligns across 11 bases. Germline CDR1 reads MDHEN; CDR2 reads SYDVKM. V dropped 5 bases and J dropped 1; count of bases not matched to a gene: 6. The CDR3 totals 16 residues. The CDR3 here is CASSGQGAQGNTEAFF. The DNA of the CDR3 is TGTGCCAGCAGTGGACAGGGGGCGCAGGGGAACACTGAAGCTTTCTTT. The full variable domain, in which reference TRBV28 and TRBJ1-1 provide the parts outside the CDR3, is DVKVTQSSRYLVKRTGEKVFLECVQDMDHENMFWYRQDPGLGLRLIYFSYDVKMKEKGDIPEGYSVSREKKERFSLILESASTNQTSMYLCASSGQGAQGNTEAFFGQGTRLTVV.

In this sample, this clonotype turned up many times. The gene calls are TRBV7-2 and TRBJ2-7; TRBD2 matches 9 bases. The CDR3 extends over 14 amino acids. Trimming cost V 2 bases and J 6 bases; bases outside gene matches: 5. Germline assignment: CDR1 SGHTA and CDR2 FQGNSA. CDR3 nucleotides: TGTGCCAGCAGCTTATCTGCTAGCGGGGCCGAGCAGTACTTC. Its translation: CASSLSASGAEQYF.

This clonotype has a handful of counts. V usage is TRBV4-3 and J usage is TRBJ1-5, with 8 bases fitting TRBD1. Trimming took 3 bases from V and 5 from J; bases not matched to a gene: 6. This CDR3 has 15 amino acids. The germline gives CDR1 LGHNA, CDR2 YSLEER. CDR3 protein: CASSQGTGQHQPQHF. Here the CDR3 DNA reads TGCGCCAGCAGCCAGGGGACAGGACAGCATCAGCCCCAGCATTTT.

This clonotype was found many times. The CDR3 region is CASSLPLTGGTGELFF. CDR3 bases: TGTGCCAGCAGCTTACCGTTAACAGGGGGCACCGGGGAGCTGTTTTTT. The V call is TRBV7-3, the J call TRBJ2-2, with 8 bases identical to TRBD1. V trimming: 2 bases; J trimming: 4 bases; junction bases outside the gene matches: 6. Germline CDR1 and CDR2: SGHTA and FQGTGA. This CDR3 contains 16 residues.

This clonotype was picked up many times. The CDR3 DNA is TGCGCCAGCAGCTTGGAGGGACCCCTAGCCAAAAACATTCAGTACTTC. This gives the protein CASSLEGPLAKNIQYF. The gene calls are TRBV5-1 and TRBJ2-4; D is perhaps TRBD1 or TRBD2 (5 bases each). CDR1 is SGHRS and CDR2 is YFSETQ in the germline V gene. The CDR3 is 16 amino acids. V shed 0 bases and J shed 0 bases, with 10 bases lying between them.

At least ten counts were recorded for this clonotype. The rearrangement uses TRBV7-2 and TRBJ2-5, with D tentatively TRBD1 or TRBD2 (6 bases each). Germline V lookup: CDR1 SGHTA, CDR2 FQGNSA. With 5 bases removed from V and 5 bases from J, the gap between germline ends came to 15 bases. The CDR3 consists of 14 residues. In DNA form, the CDR3 reads TGTGCCAGCAGCGCCCAGACTAGGGGGGAGACCCAGTACTTC. Translated, it gives CASSAQTRGETQYF.

This clonotype was observed at least ten times. The gene calls are TRBV19 and TRBJ1-1; 9 bases map to TRBD1. Unmatched junction bases numbered 7, after V lost 7 bases and J lost 4 bases. Germline values: CDR1 LNHDA, CDR2 SQIVND (reference sequence). The CDR3 sequence is 14 residues long. As DNA, the CDR3 is TGTGCCAGTAATATGGACAGGGGAATCACTGAAGCTTTCTTT. It specifies CASNMDRGITEAFF.

There are many counts of this clonotype. This sequence joins TRBV2 and TRBJ2-5, with D perhaps TRBD1 (5 bases). V was cut by 8 bases and J by 4 bases, with 11 bases left in between. CDR3 size: 12 residues. Germline V CDR1 and CDR2: SNHLY, FYNNEI. The CDR3 region is CASAGAGETQYF. The CDR3 DNA sequence: TGTGCCAGCGCTGGGGCAGGAGAGACCCAGTACTTC.

This clonotype was counted between two and nine times. The rearrangement joins TRBV7-3 to TRBJ2-3; possibly TRBD1 or TRBD2 for D (5 bases each). The germline CDR1 and CDR2 sequences are SGHTA and FQGTGA. Trimming took 1 base from V and 5 from J, leaving 10 bases between them. This CDR3 spans 14 amino acids. CDR3 sequence (DNA): TGTGCCAGCAGCTTAAGAGGGGTGGGAGATACGCAGTATTTT. Residues: CASSLRGVGDTQYF.

The J gene is TRBJ1-2, the V gene TRBV29-1, with D possibly matching TRBD1 (5 bases). The length of the CDR3 is 13 residues. CDR1 and CDR2 (germline): SQVTM, ANQGSEA. Trimming shortened V by 6 bases and J by 4 bases, and 15 bases separated the two germline ends. The CDR3 sequence: CSVAQGLGYGYTF. The CDR3 coding sequence is TGCAGCGTCGCCCAGGGATTGGGCTATGGCTACACCTTC.

This clonotype occurred many times. The J gene is TRBJ2-7, the V gene TRBV10-3; no definite D call. From germline, CDR1 is ENHRY and CDR2 SYGVKD. CDR3 length: 12 amino acids. Trimming removed 3 bases from V and 6 bases from J, with 9 bases in between. The CDR3 protein is CAISDRLGEQYF. For the CDR3, the DNA is TGTGCCATCAGTGACAGGTTAGGCGAGCAGTACTTC.

The CDR3 protein is CATSDLSREQETQYF. The CDR3 bases are TGTGCCACCAGTGATTTGAGCAGGGAACAAGAGACCCAGTACTTC. The chain employs TRBV24-1 and TRBJ2-5, with D possibly matching TRBD1 (5 bases). Trimming took 0 bases from V and 2 from J, leaving 9 bases between them. Germline lookup yields CDR1 KGHDR and CDR2 SFDVKD. CDR3 length: 15 amino acids.

Ten or more counts support this clonotype. This chain links TRBV7-2 with TRBJ2-7; 13 bases align to TRBD2. The J segment lost 6 bases and the V segment lost 4 bases, leaving 15 bases of the junction unmatched. Germline V lookup: CDR1 SGHTA, CDR2 FQGNSA. This CDR3 is built from 18 residues. CDR3 loop: CASSSARRTSGSRVEQYF. CDR3 DNA: TGTGCCAGCAGCTCTGCTAGAAGGACTAGCGGGAGTCGGGTCGAGCAGTACTTC.

This clonotype has just a few counts. Lacking the conserved final phenylalanine or tryptophan, this CDR3 likely reflects a read error. This chain's CDR3 is CASSRYEQYA. CDR3 in DNA: TGTGCCAGCAGCCGCTACGAGCAGTACGCC. This sequence joins TRBV28 and TRBJ2-7; D is undetermined. CDR3 length: 10 residues. V lost 6 bases and J 3 bases, leaving 3 bases between the germline ends. The germline CDR1 and CDR2 sequences are MDHEN and SYDVKM.

In its sample, this clonotype was seen many times. The rearrangement joins TRBV10-3 to TRBJ2-7; D gene unclear. V lost 0 bases, J lost 5 bases, and 14 bases lay in between. The germline V gene has CDR1 ENHRY and CDR2 SYGVKD. There are 15 residues in the CDR3. CDR3 sequence (DNA): TGTGCCATCAGTGAGTCAAGGCAAAAGGTCAACGAGCAGTACTTC. Encoded protein: CAISESRQKVNEQYF.